A selection of T cell receptor beta chains follows, all from one sample in a study of shared clonotypes between healthy human individuals. Method: immunoSEQ multiplex PCR; TCRdb's copy keeps in-frame clones and lacks some. The profile shows under 1,100,000 clones, about 80% of them singletons. The sample taken for sequencing was memory CD4+ T cells sorted from blood. The source of these receptors is a man younger than 30 in good health. The CDR3 runs from the conserved cysteine through the conserved F or W. A D gene is named only where the DNA matches it firmly. Clone size is shown for a subset of rows, as once, few, many or a class of expanded clone.

j_gene: TRBJ2-3
abundance: -
d_gene: TRBD2
len: 15
v_gene: TRBV9
CDR3aa: CASSVVAGGTDTQYF
CDR3nt: TGTGCCAGCAGCGTTGTAGCGGGAGGCACAGATACGCAGTATTTT

j_gene: TRBJ1-3
abundance: -
d_gene: -
len: 15
v_gene: TRBV7-9
CDR3aa: CASSLMSGTGNTIYF
CDR3nt: TGTGCCAGCAGCTTAATGTCAGGGACCGGAAACACCATATATTTT

j_gene: TRBJ1-1
abundance: few
d_gene: TRBD1
len: 13
v_gene: TRBV6-5
CDR3aa: CASTPRTGGKAFF
CDR3nt: TGTGCCAGCACCCCCCGGACAGGAGGAAAAGCTTTCTTT

j_gene: TRBJ1-3
abundance: -
d_gene: -
len: 14
v_gene: TRBV9
CDR3aa: CASSVSSPGNTIYF
CDR3nt: TGTGCCAGCAGCGTCTCTAGTCCTGGAAACACCATATATTTT

j_gene: TRBJ1-1
abundance: -
d_gene: TRBD1
len: 15
v_gene: TRBV9
CDR3aa: CASRRDGQGNTEAFF
CDR3nt: TGTGCCAGCAGGCGTGACGGACAGGGGAACACTGAAGCTTTCTTT

j_gene: TRBJ1-6
abundance: -
d_gene: TRBD1
len: 14
v_gene: TRBV18
CDR3aa: CASSPGTGNSPLHF
CDR3nt: TGTGCCAGCTCACCCGGGACAGGCAATTCACCCCTCCACTTT

j_gene: TRBJ1-5
abundance: -
d_gene: -
len: 13
v_gene: TRBV14
CDR3aa: CASSPDLNQPQHF
CDR3nt: TGTGCCAGCAGCCCGGACCTCAATCAGCCCCAGCATTTT

j_gene: TRBJ2-3
abundance: -
d_gene: -
len: 19
v_gene: TRBV10-3
CDR3aa: CATRSTDRASSGITDTQYF
CDR3nt: TGTGCCACCCGATCAACAGACAGGGCCAGTAGCGGAATCACAGATACGCAGTATTTT

j_gene: TRBJ1-1
abundance: few
d_gene: -
len: 15
v_gene: TRBV6-1
CDR3aa: CASITLQGIGTEAFF
CDR3nt: TGTGCCAGCATCACCCTTCAGGGTATAGGCACTGAAGCTTTCTTT

j_gene: TRBJ2-5
abundance: -
d_gene: -
len: 11
v_gene: TRBV6-1
CDR3aa: CASSSIETQYF
CDR3nt: TGTGCCAGCAGTTCGATAGAGACCCAGTACTTC

j_gene: TRBJ2-5
abundance: few
d_gene: TRBD2
len: 18
v_gene: TRBV5-4
CDR3aa: CASSLPGTSGRNQETQYF
CDR3nt: TGTGCCAGCAGCTTGCCCGGGACTAGCGGAAGAAATCAAGAGACCCAGTACTTC

j_gene: TRBJ1-3
abundance: -
d_gene: TRBD1
len: 17
v_gene: TRBV19
CDR3aa: CASSIGDRSYSGNTIYF
CDR3nt: TGTGCCAGTAGTATTGGGGACAGGTCTTACTCTGGAAACACCATATATTTT

j_gene: TRBJ1-2
abundance: -
d_gene: -
len: 15
v_gene: TRBV7-2
CDR3aa: CASSLDLSIRPGYTF
CDR3nt: TGTGCCAGCAGCTTAGATTTGAGTATTCGACCTGGCTACACCTTC

j_gene: TRBJ1-4
abundance: few
d_gene: -
len: 13
v_gene: TRBV15
CDR3aa: CATSPTGSEKLFF
CDR3nt: TGTGCCACCAGCCCCACGGGATCAGAAAAACTGTTTTTT

j_gene: TRBJ1-3
abundance: -
d_gene: -
len: 18
v_gene: TRBV6-9
CDR3aa: CASSYYPGMGGSGNTIYF
CDR3nt: TGTGCCAGCAGTTATTATCCAGGAATGGGGGGCTCTGGAAACACCATATATTTT

j_gene: TRBJ1-5
abundance: -
d_gene: TRBD1
len: 16
v_gene: TRBV15
CDR3aa: CATSRGDSNSNQPQHF
CDR3nt: TGTGCCACCAGCAGAGGGGACAGTAATAGCAATCAGCCCCAGCATTTT

j_gene: TRBJ1-2
abundance: -
d_gene: -
len: 14
v_gene: TRBV5-4
CDR3aa: CASSGGQYNYGYTF
CDR3nt: TGTGCCAGCAGCGGCGGACAGTACAACTATGGCTACACCTTC

j_gene: TRBJ2-1
abundance: -
d_gene: -
len: 16
v_gene: TRBV5-1
CDR3aa: CASSLRGPSGSDEQFF
CDR3nt: TGCGCCAGCAGCTTACGGGGGCCGAGCGGTAGCGATGAGCAGTTCTTC

j_gene: TRBJ2-1
abundance: -
d_gene: TRBD2
len: 15
v_gene: TRBV6-4
CDR3aa: CASSDSSGGADEQFF
CDR3nt: TGTGCCAGCAGTGACTCTAGCGGGGGGGCGGATGAGCAGTTCTTC

j_gene: TRBJ1-6
abundance: few
d_gene: -
len: 12
v_gene: TRBV6-6
CDR3aa: CASRILSTPLHF
CDR3nt: TGTGCCAGCAGGATTTTGAGTACGCCCCTCCACTTT

j_gene: TRBJ1-6
abundance: -
d_gene: -
len: 15
v_gene: TRBV5-1
CDR3aa: CASRYDRYNNSPLHF
CDR3nt: TGCGCCAGCAGGTACGACAGGTATAATAATTCACCCCTCCACTTT

j_gene: TRBJ2-3
abundance: -
d_gene: TRBD2
len: 16
v_gene: TRBV7-2
CDR3aa: CASSFSSGRATDTQYF
CDR3nt: TGTGCCAGCAGCTTTTCTAGCGGGAGGGCCACAGATACGCAGTATTTT

j_gene: TRBJ1-6
abundance: -
d_gene: -
len: 14
v_gene: TRBV5-4
CDR3aa: CASSLDSGNSPLHF
CDR3nt: TGTGCCAGCAGCTTGGACAGTGGAAATTCACCCCTCCACTTT

j_gene: TRBJ1-1
abundance: -
d_gene: -
len: 14
v_gene: TRBV14
CDR3aa: CASSQDTGWTEAFF
CDR3nt: TGTGCCAGCAGCCAAGATACAGGGTGGACTGAAGCTTTCTTT

j_gene: TRBJ2-6
abundance: -
d_gene: -
len: 18
v_gene: TRBV10-2
CDR3aa: CASSDSRRGVSGANVLTF
CDR3nt: TGCGCCAGCAGTGATTCCAGAAGGGGAGTCTCTGGGGCCAACGTCCTGACTTTC

j_gene: TRBJ2-5
abundance: -
d_gene: -
len: 14
v_gene: TRBV15
CDR3aa: CATSRDLGRETQYF
CDR3nt: TGTGCCACCAGCAGAGATCTGGGGAGGGAGACCCAGTACTTC

j_gene: TRBJ2-5
abundance: few
d_gene: -
len: 13
v_gene: TRBV5-1
CDR3aa: CASSLAGKETQYF
CDR3nt: TGCGCCAGCAGCTTGGCAGGGAAAGAGACCCAGTACTTC

j_gene: TRBJ1-4
abundance: -
d_gene: TRBD1
len: 16
v_gene: TRBV14
CDR3aa: CASSQDSGTGGQKLFF
CDR3nt: TGTGCCAGCAGCCAAGATTCTGGGACAGGGGGCCAGAAACTGTTTTTT

j_gene: TRBJ2-3
abundance: -
d_gene: -
len: 15
v_gene: TRBV10-1
CDR3aa: CASSDGVPNTDTQYF
CDR3nt: TGCGCCAGCAGTGACGGAGTCCCCAACACAGATACGCAGTATTTT

j_gene: TRBJ1-2
abundance: -
d_gene: -
len: 12
v_gene: TRBV5-4
CDR3aa: CASSWDVGSYTF
CDR3nt: TGTGCCAGCAGCTGGGACGTAGGGAGCTACACCTTC

j_gene: TRBJ2-7
abundance: -
d_gene: TRBD1
len: 14
v_gene: TRBV5-1
CDR3aa: CASSEGQGYNEQYF
CDR3nt: TGCGCCAGCAGCGAGGGACAGGGGTACAACGAGCAGTACTTC

j_gene: TRBJ2-3
abundance: -
d_gene: -
len: 16
v_gene: TRBV9
CDR3aa: CASSPDPSGRADTQYF
CDR3nt: TGTGCCAGCAGCCCCGATCCCAGCGGCAGGGCAGATACGCAGTATTTT

j_gene: TRBJ2-3
abundance: -
d_gene: TRBD2
len: 17
v_gene: TRBV9
CDR3aa: CASSVRGLAGGPDTQYF
CDR3nt: TGTGCCAGCAGCGTAAGAGGACTAGCGGGGGGACCAGATACGCAGTATTTT

j_gene: TRBJ2-4
abundance: -
d_gene: -
len: 12
v_gene: TRBV7-8
CDR3aa: CASSPQSDIQYF
CDR3nt: TGTGCCAGCAGCCCCCAAAGCGACATTCAGTACTTC

j_gene: TRBJ2-7
abundance: once
d_gene: -
len: 15
v_gene: TRBV28
CDR3aa: CASSQSRGLSYEQYF
CDR3nt: TGTGCCAGCAGTCAGTCCCGCGGGCTTTCCTACGAGCAGTACTTC

j_gene: TRBJ2-3
abundance: -
d_gene: -
len: 15
v_gene: TRBV7-2
CDR3aa: CASSLMTTSTDTQYF
CDR3nt: TGTGCCAGCAGCTTAATGACGACTAGCACAGATACGCAGTATTTT

j_gene: TRBJ1-2
abundance: -
d_gene: -
len: 18
v_gene: TRBV14
CDR3aa: CASSHPRPQALEGDGYTF
CDR3nt: TGTGCCAGCAGCCACCCAAGGCCACAGGCCCTAGAGGGGGATGGCTACACCTTC

j_gene: TRBJ2-5
abundance: -
d_gene: -
len: 16
v_gene: TRBV28
CDR3aa: CASSPLQQGSGETQYF
CDR3nt: TGTGCCAGCAGTCCTCTACAGCAGGGGTCGGGTGAGACCCAGTACTTC